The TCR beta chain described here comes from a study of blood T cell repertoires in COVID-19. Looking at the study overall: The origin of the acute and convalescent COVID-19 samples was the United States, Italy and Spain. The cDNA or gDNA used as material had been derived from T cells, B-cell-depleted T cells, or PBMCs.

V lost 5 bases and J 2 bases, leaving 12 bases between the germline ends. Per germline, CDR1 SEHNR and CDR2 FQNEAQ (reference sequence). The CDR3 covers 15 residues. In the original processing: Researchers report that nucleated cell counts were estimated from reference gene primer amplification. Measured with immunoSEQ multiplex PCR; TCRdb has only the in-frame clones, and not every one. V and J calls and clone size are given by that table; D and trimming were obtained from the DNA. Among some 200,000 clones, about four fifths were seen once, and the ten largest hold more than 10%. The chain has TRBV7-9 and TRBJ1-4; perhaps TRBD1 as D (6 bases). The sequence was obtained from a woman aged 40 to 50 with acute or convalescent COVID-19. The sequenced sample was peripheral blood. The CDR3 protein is CASSAGQRTNEKLFF. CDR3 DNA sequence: TGTGCCAGCAGCGCCGGACAGAGGACTAATGAAAAACTGTTTTTT.